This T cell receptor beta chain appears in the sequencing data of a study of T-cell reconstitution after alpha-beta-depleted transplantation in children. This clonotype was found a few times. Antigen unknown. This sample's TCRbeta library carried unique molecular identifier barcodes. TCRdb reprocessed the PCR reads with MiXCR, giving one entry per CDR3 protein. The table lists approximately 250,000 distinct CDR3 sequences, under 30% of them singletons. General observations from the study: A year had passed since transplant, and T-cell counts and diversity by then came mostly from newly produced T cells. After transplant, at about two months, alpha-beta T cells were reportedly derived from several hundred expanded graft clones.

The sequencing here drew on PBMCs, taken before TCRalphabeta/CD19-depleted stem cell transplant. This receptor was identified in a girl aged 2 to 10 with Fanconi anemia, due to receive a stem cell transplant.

CDR3 nucleotides: TGCAGCGTTGTCGGGGACAGGGGGCTTGATACGCAGTATTTT. Protein product: CSVVGDRGLDTQYF. The chain combines TRBV29-1 with TRBJ2-3, with 12 nucleotides matching TRBD1. This CDR3 contains 14 residues. Germline lookup yields CDR1 SQVTM and CDR2 ANQGSEA. The junction had 5 bases not matched to a gene; V was cut back by 4 bases and J by 6 bases.